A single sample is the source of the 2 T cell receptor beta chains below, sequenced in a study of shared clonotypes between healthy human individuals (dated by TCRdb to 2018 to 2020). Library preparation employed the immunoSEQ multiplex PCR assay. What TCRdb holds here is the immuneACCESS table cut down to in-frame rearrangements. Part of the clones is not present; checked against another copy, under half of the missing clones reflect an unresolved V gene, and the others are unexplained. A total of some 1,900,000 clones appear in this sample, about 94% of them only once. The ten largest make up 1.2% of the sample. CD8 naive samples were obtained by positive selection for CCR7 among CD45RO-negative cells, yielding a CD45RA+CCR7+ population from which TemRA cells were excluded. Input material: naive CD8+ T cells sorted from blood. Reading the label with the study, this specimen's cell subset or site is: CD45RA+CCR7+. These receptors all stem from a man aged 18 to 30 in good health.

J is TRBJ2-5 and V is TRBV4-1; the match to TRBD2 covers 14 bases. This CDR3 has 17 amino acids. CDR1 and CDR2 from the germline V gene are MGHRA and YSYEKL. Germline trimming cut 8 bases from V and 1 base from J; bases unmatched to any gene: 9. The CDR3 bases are TGCGCCAGCGCAAGACTAGCGGGGGGGCCCGTCCAAGAGACCCAGTACTTC. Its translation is CASARLAGGPVQETQYF.

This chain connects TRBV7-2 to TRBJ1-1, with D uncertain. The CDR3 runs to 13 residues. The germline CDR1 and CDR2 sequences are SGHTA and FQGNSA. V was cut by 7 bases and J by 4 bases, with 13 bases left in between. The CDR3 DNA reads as TGTGCCAGCATCAGTATAGGTACCACTGAAGCTTTCTTT. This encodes CASISIGTTEAFF.